Following are 19 T cell receptor beta chains from one sample sequenced in a study of human T cells and chemical hapten exposure. TCRdb re-called the RACE reads through MiXCR, storing one row per CDR3 protein. The sample records 65,000 or so distinct CDR3 sequences, approximately 6.1% being singletons. Time point in this sample: healthy volunteer bleed at 6 weeks. Unfractionated whole blood yielded the extracted total RNA. Sequencing was performed on whole blood. The receptor source for this set is a female donor in good health. Some clones in this sample may be carry-over from other donors' samples.

This clonotype was counted between two and nine times. CDR3 sequence (DNA): TGCGCCAGCAGCCAAGACCCCGGGGCCTACAATGAGCAGTTCTTC. This translates into CASSQDPGAYNEQFF. This rearrangement joins TRBV4-3 to TRBJ2-1; perhaps TRBD2 as D (5 bases). Trimming pared 0 bases from V and 2 bases from J, leaving 8 bases between. Looked up from germline, CDR1 is LGHNA and CDR2 is YSLEER. This CDR3 region has 15 residues.

This clonotype was detected many times. J is TRBJ2-3 and V is TRBV28; 7 bases fit TRBD2. The CDR3 totals 13 residues. V was clipped by 8 bases and J by 3 bases; unmatched bases: 5. Germline assignment: CDR1 MDHEN and CDR2 SYDVKM. Written as DNA, the CDR3 is TGTGCCAGCTCGGCGGGAGCAACAGATACGCAGTATTTT. It yields the protein CASSAGATDTQYF. Drawing the rest from reference TRBV28 and TRBJ2-3, the complete variable domain is DVKVTQSSRYLVKRTGEKVFLECVQDMDHENMFWYRQDPGLGLRLIYFSYDVKMKEKGDIPEGYSVSREKKERFSLILESASTNQTSMYLCASSAGATDTQYFGPGTRLTVL.

The table lists this clonotype with many counts. This chain joins TRBV9 and TRBJ2-1; 10 bases fit TRBD1. V was clipped by 4 bases and J by 4 bases; unmatched bases: 5. Germline loops: CDR1 SGDLS, CDR2 YYNGEE. The CDR3 contains 15 residues. CDR3 DNA: TGTGCCAGCAGCCGACGGACAGGGGGGTACAATGAGCAGTTCTTC. This codes for CASSRRTGGYNEQFF.

This clonotype appeared many times. The J gene is TRBJ2-2, the V gene TRBV2; 11 bases match TRBD2. CDR1 is SNHLY and CDR2 is FYNNEI in the germline V gene. The length of the CDR3 is 15 residues. The junction had 8 bases not matched to a gene; V was cut back by 7 bases and J by 7 bases. The CDR3 is CASKRTSGRHGELFF. The CDR3 nucleotides read TGTGCCAGCAAAAGGACTAGCGGGCGGCACGGGGAGCTGTTTTTT.

A remark on this clonotype: This may arise from a read error, as a much more abundant clone is one base away. V is TRBV12-3 or TRBV12-4 and J is TRBJ2-3; D tentatively fits TRBD1 or TRBD2 (5 bases each). The CDR3 spans 16 residues. The CDR3 reads CASSLVTGRGTDMQYF. CDR3 bases: TGTGCCAGCAGTTTAGTAACTGGCCGGGGCACAGATATGCAGTATTTT.

At least ten counts were recorded for this clonotype. The genes are TRBV6-5 and TRBJ2-1; 10 positions match TRBD2. The CDR3 is made up of 14 amino acids. The trim removed 6 bases at V and 5 bases at J, leaving 4 bases unmatched. Germline lookup yields CDR1 MNHEY and CDR2 SVGAGI. The CDR3 coding sequence is TGTGCCAGCAGCACCGGGACTAGCGACAATGAGCAGTTCTTC. Protein product: CASSTGTSDNEQFF.

This clonotype was seen many times. V and J are TRBV28 and TRBJ2-7, with D perhaps assigned TRBD1 or TRBD2 (5 bases each). The germline V gene encodes CDR1 MDHEN and CDR2 SYDVKM. This CDR3 spans 13 amino acids. Between the trimmed V and J ends, which lost 5 bases and 6 bases, there was a span of 14 bases. CDR3 amino acids: CASSTRGGIEQYF. The DNA of the CDR3 is TGTGCCAGCAGTACCCGGGGCGGTATCGAGCAGTACTTC.

As for this clonotype: The junction departs from the called germline gene at one end, perhaps through a read error. The J gene is TRBJ2-3, the V gene TRBV28, with TRBD2 identical over 8 bases. The germline V gene has CDR1 MDHEN and CDR2 SYDVKM. The CDR3 has 16 residues. The CDR3 sequence is CASRPGGDPSIDTQYF. The DNA for the CDR3 is TGTGCCAGTCGCCCGGGGGGGGACCCTAGCATAGATACGCAGTATTTT.

This clonotype was observed at least ten times. This chain joins TRBV29-1 and TRBJ1-1, with a weak D call TRBD1 (5 bases). Trimming stripped 4 bases from V and 5 bases from J, with 14 bases between. CDR1 and CDR2 (germline): SQVTM, ANQGSEA. This CDR3 has 13 amino acids. The CDR3 bases are TGCAGCGTTGCCCACGGCGGGGGGACTGAAGCTTTCTTT. Amino acids: CSVAHGGGTEAFF.

This clonotype was detected only a few times. The chain is built from TRBV28 and TRBJ2-7; D may correspond to TRBD1 or TRBD2 (6 bases each). The CDR3 has 16 amino acids. V was cut by 3 bases and J by 1 base, with 16 bases left in between. Germline loops: CDR1 MDHEN, CDR2 SYDVKM. CDR3 sequence (DNA): TGTGCCAGCAGTTTTGTTGTGGGGGGCCCTTCCTACGAGCAGTACTTC. This gives the protein CASSFVVGGPSYEQYF.

The sample holds many counts of this clonotype. CDR3 loop: CSATKTSDQETQYF. In nucleotides, the CDR3 is TGCAGTGCTACCAAGACTAGCGACCAAGAGACCCAGTACTTC. The chain recombines TRBV20-1 with TRBJ2-5; 8 nucleotides align to TRBD2. J gave up 0 bases and V 4 bases, and 4 bases lay outside the gene matches. The CDR3 has 14 residues. Germline CDR1 is DFQATT and CDR2 is SNEGSKA (reference sequence).

There are many counts of this clonotype. The CDR3 region is CASSSLGTGQAFF. The CDR3 DNA reads TGTGCCAGCAGTTCTCTTGGGACAGGGCAGGCTTTCTTT. This chain links TRBV12-3 or TRBV12-4 with TRBJ1-1, with 9 bases fitting TRBD1. V was pared by 4 bases and J by 11 bases, with 8 bases of the junction left unmatched. The CDR3 loop spans 13 amino acids.

This clonotype was picked up many times. The chain links TRBV7-8 to TRBJ1-1; 9 nucleotides match TRBD1. The V gene's germline CDR1 is SGHVS and CDR2 FQNEAQ. After removal of 5 bases from V and 1 base from J, the junction contained 5 bases not matched to a gene. The CDR3 totals 15 residues. The CDR3 here is CASSPHRGQNTEAFF. In nucleotides, the CDR3 is TGTGCCAGCAGCCCACACAGGGGGCAGAACACTGAAGCTTTCTTT.

In this sample, this clonotype turned up many times. V gene TRBV5-1 combines with J gene TRBJ2-5; the match to TRBD2 covers 7 bases. Germline V CDR1 and CDR2: SGHRS, YFSETQ. This CDR3 contains 15 residues. V gave up 1 base and J gave up 2 bases; unmatched junction bases: 5. CDR3 in DNA: TGCGCCAGCAGCTTGAGCGGGAACATTCAAGAGACCCAGTACTTC. It specifies CASSLSGNIQETQYF.

Ten or more counts support this clonotype. This chain connects TRBV3-1 to TRBJ2-5; no definite D call. V was pared by 1 base and J by 3 bases, with 9 bases between. Germline values: CDR1 LGHDT, CDR2 YNNKEL (reference sequence). CDR3 length: 14 residues. The CDR3 DNA is TGTGCCAGCAGCCAAGTGGCCGGCAAAGAGACCCAGTACTTC. This gives the protein CASSQVAGKETQYF.

This clonotype was seen only a few times. CDR3 sequence (DNA): TGTGCCAGCAGTTACTCGCGCACCGGGGAGCTGTTTTTT. It is translated as CASSYSRTGELFF. The chain joins TRBV6-5 to TRBJ2-2; no firm D call. Germline CDR1 is MNHEY and CDR2 is SVGAGI. The V end lost 0 bases, the J end lost 4 bases, and 3 bases lay between the germline ends. The CDR3 has 13 amino acids.

This clonotype was counted a few times. This chain uses TRBV28 with TRBJ2-1; a possible D gene is TRBD2 (6 bases). The germline V gene encodes CDR1 MDHEN and CDR2 SYDVKM. The CDR3 spans 16 residues. Trimming took off 5 bases at V and 0 bases at J, with 14 bases between the two ends. CDR3 sequence (DNA): TGTGCCAGCAGTGCCCCGGGTAGCGGCTCCTACAATGAGCAGTTCTTC. It translates to CASSAPGSGSYNEQFF.

This clonotype occurred a few times. The genes are TRBV12-3 or TRBV12-4 and TRBJ1-1, with TRBD1 matching over 10 bases. With 5 bases clipped from V and 8 bases from J, the junction kept 8 bases outside the gene matches. The CDR3 is 14 amino acids. Here the CDR3 DNA reads TGTGCCAGCAGTAAAAGGGACAGGGGCCCCGAAGCTTTCTTT. Encoded protein: CASSKRDRGPEAFF.

Ten or more counts support this clonotype. The V and J genes are TRBV20-1 and TRBJ1-5, with D perhaps TRBD1 (5 bases). Trimming took off 4 bases at V and 2 bases at J, with 9 bases between the two ends. CDR3 length: 13 residues. The germline V gene has CDR1 DFQATT and CDR2 SNEGSKA (reference sequence). The CDR3: CSAKGGGNQPQHF. The CDR3 bases are TGCAGTGCTAAAGGAGGGGGCAATCAGCCCCAGCATTTT.